These T cell receptor beta chains were read from a single sample in a study of T cell responses to AZD1222 COVID-19 vaccine. Profiling relied on immunoSEQ multiplex PCR, and the TCRdb table lists in-frame clones only, not all of them. The sample holds approximately 85,000 clones, approximately 87% seen once. Source: peripheral blood, taken on day 0 of AZD1222 vaccination. The receptors shown here come from an adult in good health. The CDR3 runs from the conserved cysteine through the conserved F or W. D genes are given only for firm matches. Some rows have no size entry. The others give once, few or many, or a class for an expanded clone.

NA	once	TRBJ1-1	TRBV14	TGTGCCAGCAGCCGTTTCCGAGACATAAACACTGAAGCTTTCTTT	CASSRFRDINTEAFF
NA	NA	TRBJ2-7	TRBV6-6	TGTGCCACCGTCGGCAAATCCTACGAGCAGTACTTC	CATVGKSYEQYF
TRBD1	NA	TRBJ1-5	TRBV10-3	TGTGCCATCAGTGACTCACAGGGGAGCAATCAGCCCCAGCATTTT	CAISDSQGSNQPQHF
NA	NA	TRBJ2-3	TRBV5-1	TGCGCCAGCAGCTTGGGTCAAAGCACAGATACGCAGTATTTT	CASSLGQSTDTQYF
NA	NA	TRBJ2-1	TRBV6-5	TGTGCCAGCTTTGGGAGTAATGAGCAGTTCTTC	CASFGSNEQFF
TRBD1	NA	TRBJ1-2	TRBV28	TGTGCCAGCAGTATCCGGGACAGTCACGGCTACACCTTC	CASSIRDSHGYTF
NA	NA	TRBJ2-2	TRBV18	TGTGCCAGCTCACCAACCACCGGGGAGCTGTTTTTT	CASSPTTGELFF
TRBD1	NA	TRBJ2-7	TRBV5-6	TGTGCCAGCAGCTTGAGGACAGGGGTAGAAGAGCAGTACTTC	CASSLRTGVEEQYF
NA	NA	TRBJ1-1	TRBV19	TGTGCCAGTAGTCTCCCGAGAGGCACTGAAGCTTTCTTT	CASSLPRGTEAFF
TRBD1	NA	TRBJ1-2	TRBV6-5	TGTGCCAGCAGTTTTTCTAACAGGGGGACATATGGCTACACCTTC	CASSFSNRGTYGYTF
NA	NA	TRBJ1-1	TRBV7-8	TGTGCCAGCAGCTTGGCAGGGGTGAGCACTGAAGCTTTCTTT	CASSLAGVSTEAFF
TRBD1	NA	TRBJ2-2	TRBV19	TGTGCCAGTAGGCCGGGACAGGGGTACACCGGGGAGCTGTTTTTT	CASRPGQGYTGELFF
TRBD1	NA	TRBJ1-2	TRBV7-8	TGTGCCAGCAGCTTACTCGGTGGAAGGGACAGGACGACAGCCTATGGCTACACCTTC	CASSLLGGRDRTTAYGYTF
TRBD1	NA	TRBJ1-1	TRBV7-2	TGTGCCAGCAGCTTAGTTAAGGGGGCAAACACTGAAGCTTTCTTT	CASSLVKGANTEAFF
NA	NA	TRBJ1-5	TRBV28	TGTGCCAGCTCCCCCCCCCTGGGTCAGCCCCAGCATTTT	CASSPPLGQPQHF
NA	once	TRBJ1-2	TRBV12-3/TRBV12-4	TGTGCCAGCAGCCCCGACAGACTCTATGGCTACACCTTC	CASSPDRLYGYTF
NA	NA	TRBJ2-3	TRBV15	TGTGCCACCAGCGAACGCGGGACCTACACAGATACGCAGTATTTT	CATSERGTYTDTQYF
NA	NA	TRBJ1-1	TRBV24-1	TGTGCCACCAGTACGGGGGGCGTGAACACTGAAGCTTTCTTT	CATSTGGVNTEAFF
TRBD1	NA	TRBJ2-3	TRBV6-5	TGTGCCAGCAGTTATGATGACAGGGGAAGAGGTACGCAGTATTTT	CASSYDDRGRGTQYF
NA	NA	TRBJ2-7	TRBV7-8	TGTGCCAGCAGCTTAACGGGGGATCACGAGCAGTACTTC	CASSLTGDHEQYF
TRBD1	once	TRBJ1-5	TRBV19	TGTGCCAGTAGTGGGACAGGAGGTAGCAATCAGCCCCAGCATTTT	CASSGTGGSNQPQHF